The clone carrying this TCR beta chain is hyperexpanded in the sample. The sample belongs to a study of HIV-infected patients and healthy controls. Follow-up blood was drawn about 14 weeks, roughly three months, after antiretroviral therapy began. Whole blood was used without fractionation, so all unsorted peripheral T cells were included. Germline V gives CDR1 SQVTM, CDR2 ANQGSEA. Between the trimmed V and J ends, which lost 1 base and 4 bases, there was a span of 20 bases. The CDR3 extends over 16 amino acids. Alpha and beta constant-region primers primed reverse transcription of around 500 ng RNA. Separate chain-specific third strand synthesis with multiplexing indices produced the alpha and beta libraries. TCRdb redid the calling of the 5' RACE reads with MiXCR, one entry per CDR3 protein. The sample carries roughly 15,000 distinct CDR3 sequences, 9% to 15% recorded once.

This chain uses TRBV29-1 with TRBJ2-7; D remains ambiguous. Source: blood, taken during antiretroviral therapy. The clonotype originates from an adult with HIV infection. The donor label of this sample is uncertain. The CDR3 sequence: CSVEAPGPEHRYEQYF. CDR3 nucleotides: TGCAGCGTTGAAGCGCCCGGGCCGGAGCACAGATACGAGCAGTACTTC.